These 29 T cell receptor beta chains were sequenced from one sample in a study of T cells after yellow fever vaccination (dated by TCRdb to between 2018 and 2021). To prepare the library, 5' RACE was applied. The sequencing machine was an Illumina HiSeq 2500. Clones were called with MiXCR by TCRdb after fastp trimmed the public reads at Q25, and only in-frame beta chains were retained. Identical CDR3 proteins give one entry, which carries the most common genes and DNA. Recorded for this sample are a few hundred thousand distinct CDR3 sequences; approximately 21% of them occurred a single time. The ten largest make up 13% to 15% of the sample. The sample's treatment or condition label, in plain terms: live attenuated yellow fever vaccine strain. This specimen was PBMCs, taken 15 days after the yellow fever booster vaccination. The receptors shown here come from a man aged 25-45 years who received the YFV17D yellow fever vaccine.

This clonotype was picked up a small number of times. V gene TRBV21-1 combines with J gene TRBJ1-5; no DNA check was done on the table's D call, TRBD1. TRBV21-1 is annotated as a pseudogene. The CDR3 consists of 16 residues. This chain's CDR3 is CASSGRTGWSNQPQHF. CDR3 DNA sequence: TGTGCCAGCAGCGGAAGGACAGGTTGGAGCAATCAGCCCCAGCATTTT.

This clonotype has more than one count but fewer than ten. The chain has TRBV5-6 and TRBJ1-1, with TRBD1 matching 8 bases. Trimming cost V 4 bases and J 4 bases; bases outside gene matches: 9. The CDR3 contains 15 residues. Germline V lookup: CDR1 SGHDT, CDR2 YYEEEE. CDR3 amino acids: CASSRGTGLSTEAFF. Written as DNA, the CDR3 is TGTGCCAGCAGCCGTGGGACAGGATTAAGCACTGAAGCTTTCTTT.

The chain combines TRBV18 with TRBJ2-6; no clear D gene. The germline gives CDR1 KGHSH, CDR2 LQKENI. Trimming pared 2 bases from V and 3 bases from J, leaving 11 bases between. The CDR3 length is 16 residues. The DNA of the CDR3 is TGTGCCAGCTCACCAACTGCATATTATGGGGCCAACGTCCTGACTTTC. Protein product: CASSPTAYYGANVLTF. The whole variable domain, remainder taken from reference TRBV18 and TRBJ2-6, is NAGVMQNPRHLVRRRGQEARLRCSPMKGHSHVYWYRQLPEEGLKFMVYLQKENIIDESGMPKERFSAEFPKEGPSILRIQQVVRGDSAAYFCASSPTAYYGANVLTFGAGSRLTVL.

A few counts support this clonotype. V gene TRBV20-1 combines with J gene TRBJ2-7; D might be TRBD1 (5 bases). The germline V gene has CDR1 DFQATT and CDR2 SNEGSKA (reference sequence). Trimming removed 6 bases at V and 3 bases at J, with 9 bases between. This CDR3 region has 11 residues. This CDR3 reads CSAPTVYEQYF. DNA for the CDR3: TGCAGTGCCCCGACAGTCTACGAGCAGTACTTC.

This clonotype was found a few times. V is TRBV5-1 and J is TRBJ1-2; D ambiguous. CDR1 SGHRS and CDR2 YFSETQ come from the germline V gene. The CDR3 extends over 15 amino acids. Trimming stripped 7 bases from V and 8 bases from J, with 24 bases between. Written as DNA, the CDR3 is TGCGCCAGCGGAACAGCTATGGGTATTATTCGGGGCTACACCTTC. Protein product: CASGTAMGIIRGYTF.

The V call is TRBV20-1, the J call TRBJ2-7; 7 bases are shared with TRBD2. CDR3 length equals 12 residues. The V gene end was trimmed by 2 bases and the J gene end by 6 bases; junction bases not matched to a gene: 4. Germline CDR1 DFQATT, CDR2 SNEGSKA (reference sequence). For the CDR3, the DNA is TGCAGTGCTAGACCAGCGGGACCCGAGCAGTACTTC. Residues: CSARPAGPEQYF.

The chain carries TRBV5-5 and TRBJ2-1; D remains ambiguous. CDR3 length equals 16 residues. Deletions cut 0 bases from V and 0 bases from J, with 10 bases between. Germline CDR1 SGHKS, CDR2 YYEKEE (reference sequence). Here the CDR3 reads CASSLGQESSYNEQFF. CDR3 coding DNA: TGTGCCAGCAGCTTGGGTCAGGAAAGCTCCTACAATGAGCAGTTCTTC.

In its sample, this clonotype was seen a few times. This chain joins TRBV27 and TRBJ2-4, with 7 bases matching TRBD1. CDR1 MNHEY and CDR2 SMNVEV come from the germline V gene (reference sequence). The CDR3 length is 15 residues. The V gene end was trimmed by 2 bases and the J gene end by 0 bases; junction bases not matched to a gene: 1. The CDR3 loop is CASSLGTAAKNIQYF. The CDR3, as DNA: TGTGCCAGCAGTTTAGGGACAGCAGCCAAAAACATTCAGTACTTC.

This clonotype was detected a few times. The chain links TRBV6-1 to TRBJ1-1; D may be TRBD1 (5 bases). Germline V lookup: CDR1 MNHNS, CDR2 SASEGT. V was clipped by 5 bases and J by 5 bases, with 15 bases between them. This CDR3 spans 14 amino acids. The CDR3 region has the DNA TGTGCCAGCAGTCTCGCGGGGGGGACGACTGAAGCTTTCTTT. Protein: CASSLAGGTTEAFF.

The CDR3 loop is CASSYSSPSAGANVLTF. CDR3 nucleotide sequence: TGTGCCAGCAGTTACTCGAGTCCGTCGGCAGGGGCCAACGTCCTGACTTTC. This chain links TRBV6-5 with TRBJ2-6; no definite D call. CDR1 and CDR2 (germline): MNHEY, SVGAGI. There are 17 residues in the CDR3. V dropped 0 bases and J dropped 4 bases, with 13 bases sitting between them.

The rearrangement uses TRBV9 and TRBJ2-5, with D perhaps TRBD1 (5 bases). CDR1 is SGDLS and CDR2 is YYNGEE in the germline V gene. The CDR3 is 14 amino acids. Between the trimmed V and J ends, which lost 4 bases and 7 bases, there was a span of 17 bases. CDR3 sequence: CASSPQQGWATQYF. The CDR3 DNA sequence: TGTGCCAGCAGCCCCCAGCAGGGCTGGGCGACCCAGTACTTC.

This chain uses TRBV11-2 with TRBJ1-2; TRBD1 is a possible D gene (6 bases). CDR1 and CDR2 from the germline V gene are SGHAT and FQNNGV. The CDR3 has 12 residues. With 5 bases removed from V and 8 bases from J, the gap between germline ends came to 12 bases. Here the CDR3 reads CASSKQGSGYTF. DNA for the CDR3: TGTGCCAGCAGCAAACAGGGTTCCGGCTACACCTTC.

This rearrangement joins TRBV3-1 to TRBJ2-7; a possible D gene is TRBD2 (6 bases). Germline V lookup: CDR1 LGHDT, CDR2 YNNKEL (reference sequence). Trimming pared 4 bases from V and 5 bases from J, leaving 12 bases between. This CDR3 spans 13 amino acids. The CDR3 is CASSRLGGNEQYF. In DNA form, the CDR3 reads TGTGCCAGCAGCCGGCTCGGGGGAAACGAGCAGTACTTC.

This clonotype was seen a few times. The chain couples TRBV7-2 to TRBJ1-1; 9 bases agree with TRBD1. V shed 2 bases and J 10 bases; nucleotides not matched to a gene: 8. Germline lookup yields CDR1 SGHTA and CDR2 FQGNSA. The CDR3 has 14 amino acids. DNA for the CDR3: TGTGCCAGCAGCTTACAACAGGGGGCGGCTCGAGCTTTCTTT. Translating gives CASSLQQGAARAFF.

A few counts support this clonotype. This CDR3 reads CASRMDRVNRDIQYF. CDR3 coding DNA: TGTGCCAGCCGAATGGACAGGGTTAATCGGGACATTCAGTACTTC. The chain links TRBV6-1 to TRBJ2-4; 8 bases align to TRBD1. This CDR3 is 15 amino acids long. CDR1 is MNHNS, CDR2 SASEGT, per germline. V shed 8 bases, J shed 8 bases, and the junction held 14 bases outside the gene matches.

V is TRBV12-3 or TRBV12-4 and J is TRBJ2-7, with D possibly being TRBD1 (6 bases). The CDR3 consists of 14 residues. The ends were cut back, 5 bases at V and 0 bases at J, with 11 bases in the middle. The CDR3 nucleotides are TGTGCCAGCAGTACAGGGCACAGCTCCTACGAGCAGTACTTC. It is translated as CASSTGHSSYEQYF.

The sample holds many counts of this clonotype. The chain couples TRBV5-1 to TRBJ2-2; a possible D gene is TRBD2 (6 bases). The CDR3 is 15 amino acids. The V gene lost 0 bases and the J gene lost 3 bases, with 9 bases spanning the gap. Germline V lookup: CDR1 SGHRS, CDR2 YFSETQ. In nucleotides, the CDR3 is TGCGCCAGCAGCTTGGTAGCGGATGACACCGGGGAGCTGTTTTTT. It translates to CASSLVADDTGELFF.

CDR3 in amino acids: CASSQRESWADTQYF. CDR3 coding DNA: TGTGCCAGCAGTCAGCGGGAGAGTTGGGCAGATACGCAGTATTTT. The gene calls are TRBV7-2 and TRBJ2-3; the match to TRBD2 covers 8 bases. In germline, CDR1 is SGHTA, CDR2 FQGNSA. This CDR3 region has 15 residues. Trimming removed 6 bases from V and 4 bases from J; junction bases left unmatched: 9.

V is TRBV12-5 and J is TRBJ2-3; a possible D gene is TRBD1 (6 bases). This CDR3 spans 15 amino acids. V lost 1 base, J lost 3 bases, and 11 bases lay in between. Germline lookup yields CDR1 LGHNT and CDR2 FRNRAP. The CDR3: CASGLGGQRTDTQYF. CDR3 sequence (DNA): TGTGCTAGTGGTTTGGGAGGACAGAGGACAGATACGCAGTATTTT.

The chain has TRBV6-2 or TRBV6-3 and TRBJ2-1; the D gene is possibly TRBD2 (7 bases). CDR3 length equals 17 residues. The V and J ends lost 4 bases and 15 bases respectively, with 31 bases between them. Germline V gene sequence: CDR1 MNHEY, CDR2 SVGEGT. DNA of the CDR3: TGTGCCAGCAGTTCAGAGGGGGGGAGATACGACCCCCTTACGCGGTTCTTC. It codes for CASSSEGGRYDPLTRFF.

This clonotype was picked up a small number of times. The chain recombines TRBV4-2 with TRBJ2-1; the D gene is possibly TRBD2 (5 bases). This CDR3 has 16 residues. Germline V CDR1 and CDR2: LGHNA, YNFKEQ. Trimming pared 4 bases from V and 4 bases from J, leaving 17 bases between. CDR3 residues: CASSRERRPKYNEQFF. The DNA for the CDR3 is TGTGCCAGCAGCCGCGAGCGGAGGCCCAAATACAATGAGCAGTTCTTC.

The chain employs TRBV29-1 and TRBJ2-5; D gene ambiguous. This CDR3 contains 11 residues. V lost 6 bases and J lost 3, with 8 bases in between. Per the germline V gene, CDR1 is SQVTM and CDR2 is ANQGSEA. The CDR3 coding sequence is TGCAGCGTGGAGAGAGAAGAGACCCAGTACTTC. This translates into CSVEREETQYF.

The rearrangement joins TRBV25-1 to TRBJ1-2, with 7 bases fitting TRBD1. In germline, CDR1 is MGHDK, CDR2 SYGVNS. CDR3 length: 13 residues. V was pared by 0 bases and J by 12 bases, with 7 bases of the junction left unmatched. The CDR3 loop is CASSEYLGQAHTF. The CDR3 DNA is TGTGCCAGCAGTGAATACCTTGGACAGGCCCACACCTTC.

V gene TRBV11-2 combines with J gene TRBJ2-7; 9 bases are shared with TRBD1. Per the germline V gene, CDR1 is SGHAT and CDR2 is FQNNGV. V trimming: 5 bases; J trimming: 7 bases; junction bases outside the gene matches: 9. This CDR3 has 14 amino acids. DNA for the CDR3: TGTGCCAGCAGCCGGGGGACAGGGCAAGGGGAGCAGTACTTC. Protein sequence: CASSRGTGQGEQYF.

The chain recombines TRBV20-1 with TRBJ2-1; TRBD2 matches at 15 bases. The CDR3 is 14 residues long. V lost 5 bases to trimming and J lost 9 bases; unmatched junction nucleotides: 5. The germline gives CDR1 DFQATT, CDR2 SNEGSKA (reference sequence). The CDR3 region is CSAGGGLAGGEQFF. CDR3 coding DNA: TGCAGTGCTGGGGGGGGACTAGCGGGAGGTGAGCAGTTCTTC.

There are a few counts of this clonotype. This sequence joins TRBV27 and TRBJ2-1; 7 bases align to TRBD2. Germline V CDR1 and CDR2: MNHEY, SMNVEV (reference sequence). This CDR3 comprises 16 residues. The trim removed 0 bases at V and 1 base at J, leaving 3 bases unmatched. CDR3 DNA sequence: TGTGCCAGCAGTTTATCGTCTAGCGGTTCCTACAATGAGCAGTTCTTC. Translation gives CASSLSSSGSYNEQFF.

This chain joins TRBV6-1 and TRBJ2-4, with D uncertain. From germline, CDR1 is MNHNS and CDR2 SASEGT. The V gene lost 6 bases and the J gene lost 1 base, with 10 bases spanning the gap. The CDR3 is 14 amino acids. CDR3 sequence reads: CASRLQIAKNIQYF. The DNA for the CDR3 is TGTGCCAGCAGGCTTCAGATCGCCAAAAACATTCAGTACTTC.

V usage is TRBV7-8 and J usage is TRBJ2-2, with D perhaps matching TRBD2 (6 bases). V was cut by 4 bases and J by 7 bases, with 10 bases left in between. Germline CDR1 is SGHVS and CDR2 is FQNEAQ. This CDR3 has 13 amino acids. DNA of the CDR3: TGTGCCAGCAGCTCACGGGAGTTCGGGGAGCTGTTTTTT. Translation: CASSSREFGELFF.

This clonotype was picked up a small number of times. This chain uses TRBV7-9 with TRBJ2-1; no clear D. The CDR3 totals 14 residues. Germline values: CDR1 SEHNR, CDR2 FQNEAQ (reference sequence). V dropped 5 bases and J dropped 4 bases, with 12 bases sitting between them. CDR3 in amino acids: CASSGVVIYNEQFF. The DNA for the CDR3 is TGTGCCAGCAGCGGTGTGGTTATTTACAATGAGCAGTTCTTC.